The text below deals with one T cell receptor beta chain. With V trimmed by 6 bases and J by 8 bases, 9 bases remained unmatched. CDR3 length: 16 amino acids. The V gene's germline CDR1 is MNHEY and CDR2 SMNVEV (reference sequence). The data derive from a study of patients and donors after allogeneic stem cell transplantation. TCRdb ran MiXCR on the RT-PCR reads and lists one entry per CDR3 protein. The sample has about 410,000 distinct CDR3 sequences, around 15% seen once; the top ten hold just over 7%. The clonotype comes from a human donor who was either an allogeneic HSCT recipient or a stem cell or donor lymphocyte infusion donor (not recorded which). It is not recorded whose cells these are; they may come from a transplant donor. Sequenced sample: blood, either unsorted or a sorted T cell fraction (not recorded which). The chain has TRBV27 and TRBJ2-3; 15 nucleotides match TRBD2. The CDR3 here is CASSVGLAGGLGTQYF. The CDR3 DNA follows: TGTGCCAGCAGCGTAGGACTAGCGGGGGGGCTCGGTACGCAGTATTTT.